This T cell receptor (beta chain) was documented in a study of blood T cells in healthy people across ages. A J-beta primer mix and a sample-barcoded 5' primer were used in a second PCR of roughly 6 to 11 cycles. MiXCR was run by TCRdb on the 5' RACE reads, yielding one entry per CDR3 protein. The data contain hundreds of thousands of distinct CDR3 sequences, 58% of them singletons. The material sequenced was blood. The TCR sequence derives from a man younger than 40 in good health.

CDR3 coding DNA: TGTGCCAGCAGTGAACCTTCAGGAGCCCCCTACGAGCAGTACTTC. Translation: CASSEPSGAPYEQYF. V gene TRBV25-1 combines with J gene TRBJ2-7; D remains unclear. Trimming pared 2 bases from V and 2 bases from J, leaving 13 bases between. Germline V lookup: CDR1 MGHDK, CDR2 SYGVNS. This CDR3 has 15 amino acids.